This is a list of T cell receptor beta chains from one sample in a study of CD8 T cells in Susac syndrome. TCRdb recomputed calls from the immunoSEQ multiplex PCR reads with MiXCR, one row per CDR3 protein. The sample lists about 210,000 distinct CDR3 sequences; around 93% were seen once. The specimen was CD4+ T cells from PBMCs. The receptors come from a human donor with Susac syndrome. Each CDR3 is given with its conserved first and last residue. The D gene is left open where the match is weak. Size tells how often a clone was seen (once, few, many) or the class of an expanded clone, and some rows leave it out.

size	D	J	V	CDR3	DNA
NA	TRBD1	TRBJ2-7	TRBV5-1	CASSLSGTGSHEQYF	TGCGCCAGCAGCCTATCCGGGACAGGGAGCCACGAGCAGTACTTC
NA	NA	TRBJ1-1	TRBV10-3	CAIQGLGTEAFF	TGTGCCATCCAGGGGCTCGGCACTGAAGCTTTCTTT
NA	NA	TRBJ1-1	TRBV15	CATSRPGGNTEAFF	TGTGCCACCAGCAGGCCCGGGGGGAACACTGAAGCTTTCTTT
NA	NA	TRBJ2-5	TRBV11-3	CASSLGALTVQETQYF	TGTGCCAGCAGCCTAGGGGCTTTGACAGTCCAAGAGACCCAGTACTTC
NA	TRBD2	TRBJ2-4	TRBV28	CASSLLAGLAKNIQYF	TGTGCCAGCAGTTTATTAGCGGGGCTAGCCAAAAACATTCAGTACTTC
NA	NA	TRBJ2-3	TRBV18	CASSPNRDADTQYF	TGTGCCAGCTCACCAAACAGGGACGCAGATACGCAGTATTTT
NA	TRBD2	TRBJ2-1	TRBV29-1	CSVRTSGSVGEQFF	TGCAGCGTTCGGACTAGCGGATCCGTAGGGGAGCAGTTCTTC
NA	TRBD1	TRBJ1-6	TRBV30	CAWGGQRNSPLHF	TGTGCCTGGGGGGGACAGAGGAATTCACCCCTCCACTTT
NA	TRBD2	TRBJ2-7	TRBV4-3	CASSQAVPRTSGGAYEQYF	TGCGCCAGCAGCCAAGCGGTCCCCCGGACTAGCGGGGGGGCCTACGAGCAGTACTTC
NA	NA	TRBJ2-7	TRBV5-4	CASSLDVSYEQYF	TGTGCCAGCAGCTTGGATGTCTCCTACGAGCAGTACTTC
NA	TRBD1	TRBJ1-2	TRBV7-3	CASSLTGPGTGRYTF	TGTGCCAGCAGCTTAACCGGCCCCGGGACAGGTCGCTACACCTTC
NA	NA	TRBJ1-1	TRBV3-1	CASSQGAGTEAFF	TGTGCCAGCAGCCAGGGGGCGGGGACTGAAGCTTTCTTT
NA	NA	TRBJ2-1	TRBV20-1	CSARQSTRNYNEQFF	TGCAGTGCGCGACAGTCCACAAGGAATTACAATGAGCAGTTCTTC
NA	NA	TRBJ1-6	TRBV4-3	CASSSGGQKRGSPLHF	TGCGCCAGCAGTTCCGGGGGGCAGAAAAGAGGTTCACCCCTCCACTTT
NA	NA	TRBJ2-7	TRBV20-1	CSAIRDGSYEQYF	TGCAGTGCTATCCGGGACGGCTCCTACGAGCAGTACTTC
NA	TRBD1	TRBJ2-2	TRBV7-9	CASSSTRGPGELFF	TGTGCCAGCAGCTCCACCAGGGGGCCCGGGGAGCTGTTTTTT
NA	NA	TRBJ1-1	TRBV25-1	CASSELVSSTEAFF	TGTGCCAGCAGTGAATTGGTCAGTTCCACTGAAGCTTTCTTT
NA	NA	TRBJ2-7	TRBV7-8	CASTDPFGAVGDYEQYF	TGTGCCAGCACCGACCCCTTCGGAGCTGTCGGAGACTACGAGCAGTACTTC
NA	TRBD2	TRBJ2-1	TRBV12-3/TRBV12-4	CASSPRTSGGPRYNEQFF	TGTGCCAGCAGTCCCAGGACTAGCGGGGGGCCCAGATACAATGAGCAGTTCTTC
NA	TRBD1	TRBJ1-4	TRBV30	CAWSTTGTVNEKLFF	TGTGCCTGGAGTACAACCGGGACAGTTAACGAAAAACTGTTTTTT
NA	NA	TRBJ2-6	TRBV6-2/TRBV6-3	CASSSPGRQSSGANVLTF	TGTGCCAGCAGTTCCCCGGGACGGCAATCCTCTGGGGCCAACGTCCTGACTTTC
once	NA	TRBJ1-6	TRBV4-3	CASSQEAGVRNSPLHF	TGCGCCAGCAGCCAAGAAGCAGGGGTGAGGAATTCACCCCTCCACTTT
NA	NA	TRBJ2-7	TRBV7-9	CASSRLDGAVVYEQYF	TGTGCCAGCAGCCGTCTAGACGGAGCAGTTGTCTACGAGCAGTACTTC
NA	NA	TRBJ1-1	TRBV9	CASSVTTGDTEAFF	TGTGCCAGCAGCGTGACCACGGGGGACACTGAAGCTTTCTTT
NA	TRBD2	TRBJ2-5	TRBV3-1	CASSQGLLAGGVTETQYF	TGTGCCAGCAGCCAAGGATTGCTGGCCGGGGGGGTCACGGAGACCCAGTACTTC
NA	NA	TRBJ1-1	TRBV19	CASSVPGPMNTEAFF	TGTGCCAGTAGTGTACCGGGACCGATGAACACTGAAGCTTTCTTT
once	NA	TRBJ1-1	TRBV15	CATSRERDTEAFF	TGTGCCACCAGCAGAGAGAGGGACACTGAAGCTTTCTTT
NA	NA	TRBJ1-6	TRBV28	CASSFMRNNSPLHF	TGTGCCAGCAGTTTCATGCGTAATAATTCACCCCTCCACTTT
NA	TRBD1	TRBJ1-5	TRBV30	CAWSVLGQGPYSNQPQHF	TGTGCCTGGAGTGTATTGGGACAGGGGCCCTATAGCAATCAGCCCCAGCATTTT
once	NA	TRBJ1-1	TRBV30	CAWRLNPRDTEAFF	TGTGCCTGGAGACTAAACCCGAGGGACACTGAAGCTTTCTTT
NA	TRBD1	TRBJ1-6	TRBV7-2	CASSSPGQARPLHF	TGTGCCAGCAGCTCTCCGGGACAGGCTCGTCCCCTCCACTTT
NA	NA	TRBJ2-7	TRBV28	CASSGFRTNYEQYF	TGTGCCAGCAGTGGGTTTCGGACCAACTACGAGCAGTACTTC
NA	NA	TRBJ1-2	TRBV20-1	CRPPADYGYTF	TGCAGACCACCGGCCGACTATGGCTACACCTTC
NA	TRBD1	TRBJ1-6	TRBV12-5	CASATWTGSPLHF	TGTGCTAGTGCCACTTGGACAGGATCACCCCTCCACTTT
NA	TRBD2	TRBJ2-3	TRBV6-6	CASSFPRGGETDTQYF	TGTGCCAGCAGTTTCCCACGGGGGGGAGAGACAGATACGCAGTATTTT
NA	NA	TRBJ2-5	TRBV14	CASSQDHQVVGETQYF	TGTGCCAGCAGCCAAGATCACCAGGTCGTGGGAGAGACCCAGTACTTC
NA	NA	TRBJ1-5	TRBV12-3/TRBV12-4	CASSLDGEGNQPQHF	TGTGCCAGCAGCCTGGATGGGGAGGGCAATCAGCCCCAGCATTTT
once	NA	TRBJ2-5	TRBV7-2	CASSLSLGGGQETQYF	TGTGCCAGCAGCTTATCCTTAGGGGGGGGCCAAGAGACCCAGTACTTC
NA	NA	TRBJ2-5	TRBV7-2	CASSLGTGKETQYF	TGTGCCAGCAGCTTAGGCACAGGGAAAGAGACCCAGTACTTC
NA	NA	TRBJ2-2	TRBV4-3	CASSGQPLAGELFF	TGCGCCAGCAGCGGGCAGCCGCTCGCCGGGGAGCTGTTTTTT
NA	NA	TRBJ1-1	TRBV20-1	CSAREGLGTEAFF	TGCAGTGCTAGAGAGGGGCTGGGCACTGAAGCTTTCTTT
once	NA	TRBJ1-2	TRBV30	CAWSVPWLPDGGYTF	TGTGCCTGGAGTGTACCGTGGCTTCCAGACGGTGGCTACACCTTC
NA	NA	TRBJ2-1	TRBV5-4	CASSPQAVDNEQFF	TGTGCCAGCAGTCCGCAGGCGGTCGACAATGAGCAGTTCTTC